Only one count was recorded for the clone carrying this T cell receptor (beta chain). This CDR3 spans 12 amino acids. Germline V gene lookup returns CDR1 MNHNS and CDR2 SASEGT. V lost 7 bases to trimming and J lost 9 bases; unmatched junction nucleotides: 5. Measured with immunoSEQ multiplex PCR; TCRdb has only the in-frame clones, and not every one. The table lists 340,000 or so clones, just over 85% of them singletons. The entry originates in a study of blood T cell repertoires in COVID-19. V is TRBV6-1 and J is TRBJ2-1, with 8 bases that match TRBD2. This clonotype was obtained from a woman aged 40-49 years with acute COVID-19. Sequencing was done on a sample of PBMCs or T cells enriched from blood (not recorded which). CDR3 protein: CASTIAGSEQFF. In DNA, the CDR3 is TGTGCCAGCACGATAGCGGGATCTGAGCAGTTCTTC.